What follows is one T cell receptor beta chain and its context. What it recognizes is unknown. From germline, CDR1 is GTSNPN and CDR2 SVGIG (reference sequence). The V gene end was trimmed by 3 bases and the J gene end by 5 bases; junction bases not matched to a gene: 8. The length of the CDR3 is 15 residues. The donors were part of the approximately 130-subject validation cohort, which stood apart from the roughly 700-subject first cohort. TCRdb's table, derived via immunoSEQ multiplex PCR, lists solely in-frame clones and lacks some. The repertoire holds about 110,000 clones, with around 95% as singletons. The data derive from a study of cytomegalovirus exposure and HLA in healthy donors. Study-wide context: The same platform as the 666 first-cohort repertoires was used for the roughly 130 validation repertoires, a later analysis reported.

Findings and caveats of the study: Reported results showed that the classifier diagnosed cytomegalovirus status with high specificity and sensitivity. Researchers catalogued 164 TCR beta chains as cytomegalovirus-associated.

The source material was PBMCs. This sequence originates from a woman between 18 and 29 years old in good health and CMV-seronegative. The J gene is TRBJ2-1, the V gene TRBV30; the match to TRBD2 covers 9 bases. The CDR3 DNA is TGTGCCTGGAGCGAAGGGACTAGCACCAACAATGAGCAGTTCTTC. Amino acid sequence: CAWSEGTSTNNEQFF. The full variable domain, rest sourced from reference TRBV30 and TRBJ2-1, is SQTIHQWPATLVQPVGSPLSLECTVEGTSNPNLYWYRQAAGRGLQLLFYSVGIGQISSEVPQNLSASRPQDRQFILSSKKLLLSDSGFYLCAWSEGTSTNNEQFFGPGTRLTVL.